One and the same sample provided the 5 T cell receptor beta chains below, sequenced in a study of human T cells and chemical hapten exposure. The time point is: pre-sensitization, week 0. Treatment described: therapeutic diphenylcyclopropenone sensitization with weekly scalp DPC. TCRdb re-derived calls from the RACE reads in MiXCR, one entry per CDR3 protein. This sample yields 300,000 to 450,000 distinct CDR3 sequences, of which 4.5% to 5.5% are seen a single time; roughly 2.6% belongs to the top ten. The sample here was whole blood, taken in connection with sensitization to the hapten diphenylcyclopropenone (DPC). The receptors come from a woman between 45 and 65 years old with alopecia areata. Some clones in this sample may be carry-over from other donors' samples.

J is TRBJ2-1 and V is TRBV29-1, with 8 bases fitting TRBD2. The junction had 8 bases not matched to a gene; V was cut back by 1 base and J by 0 bases. CDR3 length: 17 amino acids. Germline V gene data show CDR1 as SQVTM and CDR2 as ANQGSEA. The CDR3 coding sequence is TGCAGCGTTGAAGTAAGGACTAGCTGGAGCTCCTACAATGAGCAGTTCTTC. Translation gives CSVEVRTSWSSYNEQFF.

This clonotype turned up a few times. V usage is TRBV7-2 and J usage is TRBJ1-2; D not resolved. V shed 5 bases and J shed 5 bases, with 18 bases lying between them. There are 15 residues in the CDR3. Germline V gene sequence: CDR1 SGHTA, CDR2 FQGNSA. The CDR3 sequence: CASSQEARSRYGYTF. In DNA form, the CDR3 reads TGTGCCAGCAGCCAGGAGGCAAGGTCCCGTTATGGCTACACCTTC.

The gene calls are TRBV6-5 and TRBJ1-1; 11 nucleotides align to TRBD1. Germline V CDR1 and CDR2: MNHEY, SVGAGI. J lost 2 bases, V lost 5 bases, and 7 bases had no gene match. The CDR3 consists of 16 residues. CDR3 DNA: TGTGCCAGCAGTGACGGGACAGGGGGTAAAAACACTGAAGCTTTCTTT. Protein sequence: CASSDGTGGKNTEAFF.

This clonotype has ten or more counts. V is TRBV20-1 and J is TRBJ2-7; D not certain. The germline gives CDR1 DFQATT, CDR2 SNEGSKA (reference sequence). The CDR3 runs to 12 residues. The V and J ends lost 3 bases and 3 bases respectively, with 9 bases between them. CDR3 nucleotide sequence: TGCAGTGCTAGTCGGCCGAACTACGAGCAGTACTTC. Its protein product is CSASRPNYEQYF.

This clonotype was recorded many times. The chain combines TRBV10-2 with TRBJ2-7; D is ambiguous. Trimming removed 0 bases from V and 1 base from J, with 4 bases in between. CDR3 size: 13 residues. CDR1 and CDR2 (germline): WSHSY, SAAADI. CDR3 sequence reads: CASSESVSYEQYF. The CDR3 DNA reads TGCGCCAGCAGTGAGTCGGTGTCCTACGAGCAGTACTTC.